Shown below are 20 T cell receptor beta chains from a single sample sequenced in a study of beta chain features in type 1 diabetes. Findings and caveats of the study: Within each of all four CD4+ subsets, Type 1 diabetes patients had TCRB CDR3s that were moderately but significantly shorter.

Reverse transcription of all isolated RNA meant that expressed TCRB transcripts were sequenced. Method: immunoSEQ multiplex PCR; TCRdb's copy keeps in-frame clones and lacks some. Counted here are about 160,000 clones, roughly 9% occurring once; the ten biggest clones make up about 0.65%. Their target antigens are unknown. The specimen sequenced was central memory CD4+ T cells from blood. These receptors all stem from a woman in her 30s with type 1 diabetes.

The V call is TRBV28, the J call TRBJ2-7, with 9 bases identical to TRBD2. Trimming cost V 8 bases and J 1 base; bases outside gene matches: 3. CDR3 length: 13 residues. Germline V gene data show CDR1 as MDHEN and CDR2 as SYDVKM. The CDR3 DNA sequence: TGTGCCAGCGGGAGCGGGGGGTCCTACGAGCAGTACTTC. This encodes CASGSGGSYEQYF.

The J gene is TRBJ1-5, the V gene TRBV2; no reliable D call. The germline V and J ends were trimmed by 4 bases and 2 bases, with 12 bases remaining between them. The CDR3 runs 15 residues. CDR1 is SNHLY, CDR2 FYNNEI, per germline. The CDR3 protein is CASSGVGGRNQPQHF. CDR3 sequence (DNA): TGTGCCAGCAGTGGTGTAGGAGGTCGCAATCAGCCCCAGCATTTT.

V is TRBV10-3 and J is TRBJ2-7; 8 positions match TRBD1. Germline V gene data show CDR1 as ENHRY and CDR2 as SYGVKD. Trimming cost V 11 bases and J 6 bases; bases outside gene matches: 12. CDR3 size: 13 residues. The CDR3: CAPRKDREVEQYF. CDR3 nucleotides: TGTGCCCCCCGAAAGGACAGGGAGGTCGAGCAGTACTTC.

The CDR3 loop is CASSLGSTGGELFF. Here the CDR3 DNA reads TGCGCCAGCAGCTTGGGCAGCACGGGCGGGGAGCTGTTTTTT. The chain is built from TRBV5-1 and TRBJ2-2; no firm D call. V lost 0 bases to trimming and J lost 7 bases, with 10 bases between them. In germline, CDR1 is SGHRS, CDR2 YFSETQ. The CDR3 has 14 amino acids.

In this sample, this clone turned up a few times. The chain employs TRBV5-1 and TRBJ2-1, with 13 bases aligning to TRBD2. This CDR3 contains 15 residues. Germline V lookup: CDR1 SGHRS, CDR2 YFSETQ. V dropped 0 bases and J dropped 7; count of bases not matched to a gene: 1. The CDR3 sequence: CASSLGTSGRNEQFF. The DNA for the CDR3 is TGCGCCAGCAGCTTGGGGACTAGCGGGAGAAATGAGCAGTTCTTC.

V is TRBV9 and J is TRBJ2-5; 13 nucleotides align to TRBD2. TRBJ2-7 matches the DNA end more closely, so the J call is doubtful. CDR1 is SGDLS, CDR2 YYNGEE, per germline. The CDR3 covers 14 residues. The CDR3 DNA follows: TGTGCCAGCAGCGCGAGGACTAGCGGGGGCGAGCAGTACTTC. Its protein is CASSARTSGGEQYF.

The CDR3 coding sequence is TGTGCCAGCAGGGAGGGACAGGGCGGCAATCAGCCCCAGCATTTT. Translated: CASREGQGGNQPQHF. V usage is TRBV2 and J usage is TRBJ1-5; 9 bases align to TRBD1. The CDR3 is made up of 15 amino acids. After removal of 6 bases from V and 2 bases from J, the junction contained 5 bases not matched to a gene. Germline CDR1 SNHLY, CDR2 FYNNEI.

The V and J genes are TRBV12-5 and TRBJ1-5, with D possibly being TRBD1 (6 bases). V was trimmed by 9 bases and J by 3 bases, leaving 12 bases between them. The germline V gene has CDR1 LGHNT and CDR2 FRNRAP. The CDR3 spans 13 residues. The CDR3 is CASSTGSNQPQHF. DNA of the CDR3: TGTGCTAGCTCGACAGGATCCAATCAGCCCCAGCATTTT.

This chain joins TRBV15 and TRBJ1-4, with a possible D match to TRBD1 (6 bases). Germline V gives CDR1 LNHNV, CDR2 YYDKDF (reference sequence). V shed 0 bases and J shed 3 bases, with 11 bases lying between them. The CDR3 runs to 16 residues. The CDR3 DNA follows: TGTGCCACCAGCAGAGATGCGGGGGCAGCTAATGAAAAACTGTTTTTT. Protein sequence: CATSRDAGAANEKLFF. The full variable domain, with the rest looked up from reference TRBV15 and TRBJ1-4, is DAMVIQNPRYQVTQFGKPVTLSCSQTLNHNVMYWYQQKSSQAPKLLFHYYDKDFNNEADTPDNFQSRRPNTSFCFLDIRSPGLGDTAMYLCATSRDAGAANEKLFFGSGTQLSVL.

The V gene is TRBV19, the J gene TRBJ2-1; TRBD2 agrees at 7 bases. The CDR3 has 13 residues. V dropped 9 bases and J dropped 8; count of bases not matched to a gene: 10. The germline CDR1 and CDR2 sequences are LNHDA and SQIVND (reference sequence). In DNA, the CDR3 is TGTGCCAGCCACCCAGGGACTAACGATGAGCAGTTCTTC. Protein sequence: CASHPGTNDEQFF.

This clone turned up a few times. This sequence joins TRBV7-9 and TRBJ2-6; perhaps TRBD1 as D (6 bases). This CDR3 has 16 residues. CDR1 is SEHNR and CDR2 is FQNEAQ in the germline V gene (reference sequence). Trimming left V 2 bases short and J 2 bases short, with 10 bases between. Here the CDR3 DNA reads TGTGCCAGCAGCTTACTCGCAGGGGCTGGGGCCAACGTCCTGACTTTC. Its protein product is CASSLLAGAGANVLTF.

The J gene is TRBJ1-4, the V gene TRBV7-2; perhaps TRBD1 as D (6 bases). Germline V gene sequence: CDR1 SGHTA, CDR2 FQGNSA. Trimming left V 3 bases short and J 8 bases short, with 16 bases between. The CDR3 loop spans 15 amino acids. The CDR3 nucleotides read TGTGCCAGCAGCTTTGGGGGCAGGGCTGGGGAAAAACTGTTTTTT. Its translation is CASSFGGRAGEKLFF.

The chain is built from TRBV30 and TRBJ2-3; 9 bases are a match to TRBD2. The length of the CDR3 is 14 residues. The germline CDR1 and CDR2 sequences are GTSNPN and SVGIG (reference sequence). The trim removed 2 bases at V and 2 bases at J, leaving 2 bases unmatched. The CDR3 DNA sequence: TGTGCCTGGAGTTCTAGCGGGAACACAGATACGCAGTATTTT. Protein sequence: CAWSSSGNTDTQYF.

The CDR3 here is CASREDNYGYTF. CDR3 coding DNA: TGCGCCAGCAGGGAGGATAACTATGGCTACACCTTC. The chain has TRBV5-1 and TRBJ1-2; D is ambiguous. Germline lookup yields CDR1 SGHRS and CDR2 YFSETQ. V was pared by 5 bases and J by 1 base, with 6 bases between. CDR3 length: 12 residues.

This clone came up a few times. The chain recombines TRBV2 with TRBJ2-7, with D perhaps matching TRBD1 (6 bases). The length of the CDR3 is 14 residues. Trimming removed 6 bases at V and 3 bases at J, with 15 bases between. The germline gives CDR1 SNHLY, CDR2 FYNNEI. The CDR3 DNA follows: TGTGCCAGCAGCTTTATGGGACAAGACTACGAGCAGTACTTC. The encoded protein is CASSFMGQDYEQYF.

V and J are TRBV10-2 and TRBJ2-5, with D unclear. Trimming took 4 bases from V and 4 from J, leaving 13 bases between them. The CDR3 is 14 amino acids. Germline values: CDR1 WSHSY, CDR2 SAAADI. The CDR3 bases are TGCGCCAGCAGTGCCGCAGGCATCCTAGAGACCCAGTACTTC. It translates to CASSAAGILETQYF.

There are a few counts of this clone. The chain couples TRBV28 to TRBJ1-5; maybe TRBD1 (6 bases). V was clipped by 4 bases and J by 1 base, with 14 bases between them. The germline CDR1 and CDR2 sequences are MDHEN and SYDVKM. The CDR3 is 16 residues long. The CDR3 loop is CASSSPTGGSNQPQHF. For the CDR3, the DNA is TGTGCCAGCAGTTCACCGACAGGAGGAAGCAATCAGCCCCAGCATTTT. The full variable domain, its missing parts supplied by reference TRBV28 and TRBJ1-5, is DVKVTQSSRYLVKRTGEKVFLECVQDMDHENMFWYRQDPGLGLRLIYFSYDVKMKEKGDIPEGYSVSREKKERFSLILESASTNQTSMYLCASSSPTGGSNQPQHFGDGTRLSIL.

This clone was seen a handful of times. The chain uses TRBV14 and TRBJ2-1, with a possible D match to TRBD1 (5 bases). The CDR3 runs 15 residues. CDR1 is SGHDN, CDR2 FVKESK, per germline. V lost 3 bases and J 4 bases, leaving 13 bases between the germline ends. As DNA, the CDR3 is TGTGCCAGCAGCCATAAGGACACCACTTACAATGAGCAGTTCTTC. Encoded protein: CASSHKDTTYNEQFF.

This clone was seen only a few times. The chain uses TRBV28 and TRBJ2-5; 9 bases line up with TRBD2. Germline V gene data show CDR1 as MDHEN and CDR2 as SYDVKM. V shed 5 bases and J 7 bases; nucleotides not matched to a gene: 11. The CDR3 is 15 amino acids. As DNA, the CDR3 is TGTGCCAGCAGTATACGAGGGACTAGCAGTGGGACCCAGTACTTC. The encoded protein is CASSIRGTSSGTQYF.

Points on this clone: A read error may account for a junction end that differs from germline. This sequence joins TRBV9 and TRBJ2-7; 9 nucleotides match TRBD2. CDR3 length: 14 amino acids. CDR1 and CDR2 (germline): SGDLS, YYNGEE. In DNA form, the CDR3 reads TGTGCCAGTAGCGGGGGACAGCGCGGCTACGAGCAGTACTTC. It yields the protein CASSGGQRGYEQYF.